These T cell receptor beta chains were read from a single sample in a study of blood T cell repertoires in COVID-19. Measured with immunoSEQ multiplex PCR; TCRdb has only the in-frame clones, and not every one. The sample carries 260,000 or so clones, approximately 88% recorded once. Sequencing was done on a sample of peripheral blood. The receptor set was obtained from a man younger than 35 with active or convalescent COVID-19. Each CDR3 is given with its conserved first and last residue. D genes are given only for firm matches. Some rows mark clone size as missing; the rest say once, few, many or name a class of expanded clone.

TGCAGCGTCCCAAAGGGACAGGGGGCGAGGAATGAGCAGTTCTTC	CSVPKGQGARNEQFF	NA	TRBJ2-1	TRBV29-1	TRBD1
TGTGCCAGCAGCCCCAAATATAGCTCCTACGAGCAGTACTTC	CASSPKYSSYEQYF	NA	TRBJ2-7	TRBV3-1/TRBV3-2	NA
TGTGCCAGCAGCTTAAGGGGTGGACAGGGCTACGAGCAGTACTTC	CASSLRGGQGYEQYF	NA	TRBJ2-7	TRBV7-6	TRBD1
TGCGCCAGCAGTCAATCGAATGGGCAGGCCCGGGGGGGAAACACCATATATTTT	CASSQSNGQARGGNTIYF	NA	TRBJ1-3	TRBV23-1	NA
TGTGCCAGCAGCTTGACAGAGCTCGGATACACCGGGGAGCTGTTTTTT	CASSLTELGYTGELFF	NA	TRBJ2-2	TRBV5-6	NA
TGTGCCAGCAGGTTTGCATCATCCGTGGGCTCAGGCTATGGCTACACCTTC	CASRFASSVGSGYGYTF	NA	TRBJ1-2	TRBV7-8	NA
TGTGCCAGCAGTGAGGACATCTACAATGAGCAGTTCTTC	CASSEDIYNEQFF	NA	TRBJ2-1	TRBV6-4	NA
TGTGCCAGCAGCTTAAAACTAGCTACTGAGCAGTTCTTC	CASSLKLATEQFF	few	TRBJ2-1	TRBV7-2	NA
TGTGCCAGCAGCGCCGGACAGGGAGAGCGTGGCTACACCTTC	CASSAGQGERGYTF	NA	TRBJ1-2	TRBV13	TRBD1
TGTGCCAGCATTTGTAGGACTAGTCGGACAATCTACGAGCAGTACTTC	CASICRTSRTIYEQYF	NA	TRBJ2-7	TRBV27	TRBD2
TGCAGCGTGGGGACAGGGTCGTTTATCGCTGAAGCTTTCTTT	CSVGTGSFIAEAFF	once	TRBJ1-1	TRBV29-1	TRBD1
TGTGCCAGCAGCGGAGGCGGCTCTGGGGCCAACGTCCTGACTTTC	CASSGGGSGANVLTF	NA	TRBJ2-6	TRBV2	NA
TGTGCCAGCTCACCTAGCAGGGGAAATCAGCCCCAGCATTTT	CASSPSRGNQPQHF	NA	TRBJ1-5	TRBV18	NA
TGTGCCAGCAGCTTAGGACAGGCCCTCAATCAGCCCCAGCATTTT	CASSLGQALNQPQHF	few	TRBJ1-5	TRBV7-8	NA
TGTGCCAGCAGCAAATCCCGCCCGGGACAAGGTAATGAAGCTTTCTTT	CASSKSRPGQGNEAFF	NA	TRBJ1-1	TRBV21-1	NA
TGTGCCAGTGGGGGACTAGCGGTCCGGAGCTCCTACAATGAGCAGTTCTTC	CASGGLAVRSSYNEQFF	NA	TRBJ2-1	TRBV19	TRBD2
TGTGCCAGCAGCTCCTTTTACGAGCAGTACTTC	CASSSFYEQYF	NA	TRBJ2-7	TRBV11-2	NA
TGCAGCGTCGGACAGAATAGCAATCAGCCCCAGCATTTT	CSVGQNSNQPQHF	NA	TRBJ1-5	TRBV29-1	NA
TGCGCCAGCAGCTCCAGGGGGCTCCCCACAGATACGCAGTATTTT	CASSSRGLPTDTQYF	NA	TRBJ2-3	TRBV5-1	TRBD1
TGTGCCAGCAGCCCGAATCCGGCGCCCGCGGTGAATACGCAGTATTTT	CASSPNPAPAVNTQYF	NA	TRBJ2-3	TRBV9	NA